This T cell receptor (beta chain) was identified in a study of blood T cell repertoires in COVID-19. The wider study: Researchers got acute and convalescent COVID-19 samples from the United States, Italy and Spain. T cells, B-cell-depleted T cells, or PBMCs supplied cDNA or gDNA.

Between the trimmed V and J ends, which lost 0 bases and 4 bases, there was a span of 9 bases. Looked up from germline, CDR1 is SGHAT and CDR2 is FQNNGV. This CDR3 has 14 amino acids. The table lists this clone with a count of one. Per the original methods: Nucleated cell counts were estimated from reference gene primer amplification. The assay was immunoSEQ multiplex PCR, and TCRdb's table has in-frame clones only and misses some. D and trimming come from the DNA, and the V and J calls and clone size come from that table. The sample has 200,000 to 250,000 clones; under 90% are singletons. What was sequenced was peripheral blood. V and J are TRBV11-2 and TRBJ1-2; tentatively, D is TRBD1 (5 bases). The sequence was collected from a woman of 80 years or more with active or convalescent COVID-19. This CDR3 is CASSLDGAVYGYTF. The CDR3 DNA sequence: TGTGCCAGCAGCTTAGATGGGGCAGTCTATGGCTACACCTTC.